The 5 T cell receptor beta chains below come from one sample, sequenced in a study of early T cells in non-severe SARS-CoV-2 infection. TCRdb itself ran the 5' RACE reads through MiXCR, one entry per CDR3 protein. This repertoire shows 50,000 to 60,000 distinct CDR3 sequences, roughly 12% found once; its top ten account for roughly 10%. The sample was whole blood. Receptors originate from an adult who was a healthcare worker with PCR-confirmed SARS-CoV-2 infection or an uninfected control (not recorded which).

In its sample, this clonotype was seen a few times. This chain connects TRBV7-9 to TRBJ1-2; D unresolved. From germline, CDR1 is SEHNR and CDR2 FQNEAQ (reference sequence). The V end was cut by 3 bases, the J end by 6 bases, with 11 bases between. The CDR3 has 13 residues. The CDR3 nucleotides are TGTGCCAGCAGCTTTAGGACGACGGATGGCTACACCTTC. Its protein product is CASSFRTTDGYTF.

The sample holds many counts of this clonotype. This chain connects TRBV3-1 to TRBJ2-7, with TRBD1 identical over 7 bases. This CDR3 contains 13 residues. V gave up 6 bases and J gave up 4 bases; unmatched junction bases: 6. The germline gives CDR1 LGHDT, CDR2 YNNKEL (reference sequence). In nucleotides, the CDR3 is TGTGCCAGCAGTTTGGGACAGAGATACGAGCAGTACTTC. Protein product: CASSLGQRYEQYF.

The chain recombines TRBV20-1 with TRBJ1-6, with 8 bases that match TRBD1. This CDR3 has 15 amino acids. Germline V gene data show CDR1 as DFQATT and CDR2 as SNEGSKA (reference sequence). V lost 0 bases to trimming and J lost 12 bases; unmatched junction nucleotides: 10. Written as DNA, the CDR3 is TGCAGTGCTAGAGATCCAGGACAGGGTGTTTTACCCCTCCACTTT. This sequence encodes CSARDPGQGVLPLHF.

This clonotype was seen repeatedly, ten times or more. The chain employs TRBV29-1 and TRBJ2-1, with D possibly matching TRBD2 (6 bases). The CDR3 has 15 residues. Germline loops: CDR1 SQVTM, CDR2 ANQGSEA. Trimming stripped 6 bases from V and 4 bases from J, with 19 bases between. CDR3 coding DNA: TGCAGCGTGGGGGTACGCGGGGCAGGATACAATGAGCAGTTCTTC. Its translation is CSVGVRGAGYNEQFF.

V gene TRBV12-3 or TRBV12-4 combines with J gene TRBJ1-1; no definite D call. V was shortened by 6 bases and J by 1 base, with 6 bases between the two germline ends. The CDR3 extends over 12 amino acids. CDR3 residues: CASSRPNTEAFF. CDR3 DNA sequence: TGTGCCAGCAGCCGCCCGAACACTGAAGCTTTCTTT.